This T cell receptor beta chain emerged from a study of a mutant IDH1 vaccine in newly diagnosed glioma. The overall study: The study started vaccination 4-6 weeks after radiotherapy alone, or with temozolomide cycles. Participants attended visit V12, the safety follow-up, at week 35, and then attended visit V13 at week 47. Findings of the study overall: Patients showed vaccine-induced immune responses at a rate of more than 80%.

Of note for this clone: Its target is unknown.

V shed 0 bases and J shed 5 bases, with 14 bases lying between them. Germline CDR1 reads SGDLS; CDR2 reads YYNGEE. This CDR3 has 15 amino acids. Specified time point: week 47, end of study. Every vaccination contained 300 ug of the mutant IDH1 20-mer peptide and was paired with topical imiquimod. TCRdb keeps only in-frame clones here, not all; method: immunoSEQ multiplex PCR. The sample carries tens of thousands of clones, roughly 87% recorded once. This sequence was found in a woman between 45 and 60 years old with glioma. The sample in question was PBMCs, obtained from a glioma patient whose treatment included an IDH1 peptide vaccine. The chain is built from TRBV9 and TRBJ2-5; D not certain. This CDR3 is CASSVEAGSRETQYF. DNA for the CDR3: TGTGCCAGCAGCGTAGAGGCAGGCTCCAGGGAGACCCAGTACTTC.